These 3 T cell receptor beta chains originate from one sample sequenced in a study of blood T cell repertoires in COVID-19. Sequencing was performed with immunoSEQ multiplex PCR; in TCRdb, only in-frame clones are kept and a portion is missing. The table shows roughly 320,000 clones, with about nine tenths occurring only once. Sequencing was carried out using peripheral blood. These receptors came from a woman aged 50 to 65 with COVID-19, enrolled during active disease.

This CDR3 is CASSSTGGYNEQFF. CDR3 in DNA: TGTGCCAGCAGTTCGACAGGGGGATACAATGAGCAGTTCTTC. V is TRBV6-2 or TRBV6-3 and J is TRBJ2-1; the match to TRBD1 covers 9 bases. CDR3 length equals 14 residues. The V gene's germline CDR1 is MNHEY and CDR2 SVGEGT. Trimming took 4 bases from V and 4 from J; bases not matched to a gene: 2.

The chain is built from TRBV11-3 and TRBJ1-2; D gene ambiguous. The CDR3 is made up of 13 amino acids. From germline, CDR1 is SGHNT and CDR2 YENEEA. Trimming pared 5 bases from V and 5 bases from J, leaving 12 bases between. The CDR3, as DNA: TGTGCCAGCAGCCGTTTAACAAATTATGGCTACACCTTC. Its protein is CASSRLTNYGYTF.

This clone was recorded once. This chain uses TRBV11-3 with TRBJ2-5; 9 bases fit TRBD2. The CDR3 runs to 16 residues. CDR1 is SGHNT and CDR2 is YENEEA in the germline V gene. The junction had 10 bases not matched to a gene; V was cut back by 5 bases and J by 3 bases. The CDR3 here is CASSQTFIAGEETQYF. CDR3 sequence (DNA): TGTGCCAGCAGCCAGACCTTCATAGCGGGAGAAGAGACCCAGTACTTC.